This T cell receptor (beta chain) was observed in a study of technical replicates of blood from a handful of donors. The table came from immunoSEQ multiplex PCR; TCRdb's copy has only in-frame clones and leaves some out. The data show 60,000 to 90,000 clones, around 97% seen once. The CDR3 is 14 amino acids. Germline loops: CDR1 SGHTA, CDR2 FQGNSA. This receptor was taken from a human donor in good health. V is TRBV7-2 and J is TRBJ2-2, with D perhaps TRBD2 (5 bases). The sample comprised T cells isolated from PBMCs. In DNA, the CDR3 is TGTGCGCCTACGGACGGTAACGGGGCCGGGGAGCTGTTTTTT. Residues: CAPTDGNGAGELFF.